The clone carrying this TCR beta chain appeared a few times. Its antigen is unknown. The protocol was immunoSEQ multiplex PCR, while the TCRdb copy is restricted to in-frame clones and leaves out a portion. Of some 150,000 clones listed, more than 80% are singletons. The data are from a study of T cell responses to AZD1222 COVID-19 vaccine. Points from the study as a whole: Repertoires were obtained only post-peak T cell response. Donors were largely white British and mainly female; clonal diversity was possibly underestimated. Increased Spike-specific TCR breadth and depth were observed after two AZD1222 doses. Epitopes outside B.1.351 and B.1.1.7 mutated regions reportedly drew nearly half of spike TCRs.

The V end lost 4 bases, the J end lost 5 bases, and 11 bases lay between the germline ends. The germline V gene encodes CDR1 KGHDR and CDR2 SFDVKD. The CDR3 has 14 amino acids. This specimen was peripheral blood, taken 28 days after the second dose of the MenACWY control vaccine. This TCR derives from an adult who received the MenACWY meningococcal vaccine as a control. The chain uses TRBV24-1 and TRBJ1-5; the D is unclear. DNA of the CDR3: TGTGCCACCAGTGAGCCCCCAGAGGATCAGCCCCAGCATTTT. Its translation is CATSEPPEDQPQHF.